These T cell receptor beta chains were read from a single sample in a study of blood T cells in healthy people across ages. TCRdb re-analysed the 5' RACE reads in MiXCR, keeping a single row per CDR3 protein. This table has 780,000 or so distinct CDR3 sequences, 25% appearing once. These data were also filed under a second study, of T cells of mothers and their children.

Sequenced sample: blood. These receptor sequences come from a boy younger than 18 in good health. Each CDR3 is given with its conserved first and last residue. A D gene is named only where the DNA matches it firmly. Size values are once, few and many counts, or a class for expanded clones, and some rows have none.

J gene | V gene | CDR3 length | D gene | clone size | CDR3 protein | CDR3 DNA
TRBJ2-5 | TRBV7-2 | 16 | . | . | CASSLPWDTQAETQYF | TGTGCCAGCAGCTTACCCTGGGACACCCAGGCAGAGACCCAGTACTTC
TRBJ1-2 | TRBV6-6 | 14 | . | . | CASTLGIFNYGYTF | TGTGCCAGCACCCTCGGTATCTTTAACTATGGCTACACCTTC
TRBJ2-1 | TRBV20-1 | 12 | . | . | CSARGGGSEQFF | TGCAGTGCTAGAGGTGGGGGATCTGAGCAGTTCTTC
TRBJ2-3 | TRBV7-9 | 15 | TRBD2 | . | CASSLQRGDTDTQYF | TGTGCCAGCAGCTTACAGCGGGGGGACACAGATACGCAGTATTTT
TRBJ2-2 | TRBV29-1 | 11 | . | . | CSILVGGELFF | TGCAGCATTCTGGTGGGCGGGGAGCTGTTTTTT
TRBJ2-2 | TRBV5-1 | 15 | . | . | CASSVGPGGTGELFF | TGCGCCAGCAGCGTCGGTCCTGGAGGTACCGGGGAGCTGTTTTTT
TRBJ2-5 | TRBV27 | 14 | . | . | CASSPSIRKETQYF | TGTGCCAGCAGTCCTTCGATCAGGAAAGAGACCCAGTACTTC
TRBJ2-5 | TRBV28 | 12 | . | . | CASSSRLLGQYF | TGTGCCAGCAGCTCCCGACTATTGGGCCAGTACTTC
TRBJ2-7 | TRBV11-2 | 15 | . | . | CASSYNRDHNYEQYF | TGTGCCAGCAGCTATAACAGGGATCATAACTACGAGCAGTACTTC
TRBJ2-3 | TRBV27 | 16 | TRBD2 | few | CASSLLLAGGLTTQYF | TGTGCCAGCAGTTTACTGCTAGCGGGGGGCTTGACTACGCAGTATTTT
TRBJ2-1 | TRBV27 | 11 | . | . | CASSSLLEQFF | TGTGCCAGCAGTTCCCTTCTTGAGCAGTTCTTC
TRBJ1-1 | TRBV18 | 17 | TRBD1 | many | CASSRIEGQGGRTEAFF | TGTGCCAGCTCCCGGATAGAAGGACAGGGAGGGAGAACTGAAGCTTTCTTT
TRBJ2-1 | TRBV28 | 14 | TRBD2 | . | CASIAGGSYNEQFF | TGTGCCAGTATAGCGGGAGGTTCCTACAATGAGCAGTTCTTC
TRBJ2-5 | TRBV25-1 | 15 | TRBD1 | . | CASASQPGTGGAQYF | TGTGCCAGCGCAAGCCAACCAGGGACAGGCGGAGCCCAGTACTTC
TRBJ2-7 | TRBV29-1 | 13 | . | . | CSVSGGRGPEQYF | TGCAGCGTTTCGGGCGGTAGGGGTCCCGAGCAGTACTTC
TRBJ1-4 | TRBV27 | 14 | . | . | CASSLDRRSEKLFF | TGTGCCAGCAGCCTCGACAGGAGGTCTGAAAAACTGTTTTTT
TRBJ2-1 | TRBV11-1 | 13 | . | . | CASSSVNEDEQFF | TGTGCCAGCAGCTCCGTAAACGAGGATGAGCAGTTCTTC
TRBJ2-5 | TRBV28 | 18 | . | . | CASSHRGYRLGEAETQYF | TGTGCCAGCAGCCACAGGGGTTACCGGCTCGGGGAGGCAGAGACCCAGTACTTC
TRBJ2-1 | TRBV11-2 | 22 | TRBD2 | few | CASSLVGRGAGGLAGAYNEQFF | TGTGCCAGCAGCTTAGTGGGTCGTGGGGCGGGGGGTCTCGCCGGCGCCTACAATGAGCAGTTCTTC
TRBJ2-6 | TRBV20-1 | 14 | . | few | CSAGVGSGANVLTF | TGCAGTGCGGGCGTGGGCTCTGGGGCCAACGTCCTGACTTTC
TRBJ2-7 | TRBV13 | 14 | TRBD2 | . | CASSTQVLADEQYF | TGTGCCAGCAGCACTCAGGTGCTAGCGGATGAGCAGTACTTC
TRBJ2-2 | TRBV6-5 | 15 | TRBD2 | . | CASSYSGGGTGELFF | TGTGCCAGCAGTTACTCAGGCGGGGGCACCGGGGAGCTGTTTTTT
TRBJ2-1 | TRBV7-9 | 15 | TRBD2 | . | CASSLNLREYNEQSF | TGTGCCAGCAGCTTAAATTTGCGGGAGTACAATGAGCAGTCCTTC
TRBJ2-3 | TRBV6-1 | 15 | . | . | CASSDPGRPPDTQYF | TGTGCCAGCAGTGATCCAGGGAGACCACCAGATACGCAGTATTTT
TRBJ2-3 | TRBV12-3/TRBV12-4 | 16 | TRBD2 | . | CASRPSSGSGADTQYF | TGTGCCAGCAGACCCAGTAGCGGGAGCGGAGCCGATACGCAGTATTTT
TRBJ2-4 | TRBV28 | 13 | TRBD2 | few | CASSLNGRVPQYF | TGTGCCAGCAGTTTAAATGGGAGGGTGCCCCAGTACTTC
TRBJ1-4 | TRBV28 | 17 | TRBD1 | many | CASSTGGAGTTNEKLFF | TGTGCCAGCAGCACAGGGGGCGCGGGGACAACTAATGAAAAACTGTTTTTT
TRBJ2-3 | TRBV20-1 | 16 | TRBD2 | . | CSAQGLAGGRTDTQYF | TGCAGTGCTCAAGGACTAGCGGGAGGACGGACAGATACGCAGTATTTT
TRBJ2-1 | TRBV27 | 16 | . | many | CASMAWRLDAYNEQFF | TGTGCCAGCATGGCCTGGAGACTTGACGCCTACAATGAGCAGTTCTTC
TRBJ2-7 | TRBV6-1 | 15 | . | . | CASSEISAGYYEQYF | TGTGCCAGCAGTGAAATATCCGCCGGGTACTACGAGCAGTACTTC
TRBJ1-4 | TRBV9 | 13 | . | once | CASSGAEDLVLFF | TGTGCCAGCAGCGGGGCCGAGGATTTAGTACTGTTTTTT
TRBJ2-4 | TRBV7-8 | 15 | . | few | CASSLAPGLENIQYF | TGTGCCAGCAGCTTAGCCCCGGGCTTGGAAAACATTCAGTACTTC
TRBJ2-2 | TRBV4-3 | 17 | TRBD2 | few | CASSQEVAGDGTGELFF | TGCGCCAGCAGCCAAGAAGTAGCGGGAGACGGCACCGGGGAGCTGTTTTTT
TRBJ1-2 | TRBV28 | 17 | TRBD1 | . | CASSPTGTGGYNYGYTF | TGTGCCAGCAGCCCCACCGGGACAGGGGGTTATAACTATGGCTACACCTTC
TRBJ2-5 | TRBV20-1 | 13 | TRBD2 | . | CSAHTSGASKQYF | TGCAGTGCCCATACTAGCGGGGCGTCGAAGCAGTACTTC
TRBJ1-4 | TRBV7-9 | 16 | . | few | CASSSSQFVSNEKLFF | TGTGCCAGCAGCTCATCCCAATTTGTCTCTAATGAAAAACTGTTTTTT
TRBJ1-2 | TRBV2 | 13 | . | few | CASSYGGRYGYTF | TGTGCCAGCAGTTACGGGGGCCGCTATGGCTACACCTTC
TRBJ2-7 | TRBV20-1 | 12 | . | few | CSAKGPSYEQYF | TGCAGTGCAAAGGGACCCTCCTACGAGCAGTACTTC
TRBJ2-5 | TRBV11-2 | 14 | TRBD1 | . | CASSWRTGVETQYF | TGTGCCAGCAGCTGGAGGACAGGGGTCGAGACCCAGTACTTC
TRBJ2-3 | TRBV28 | 13 | . | few | CASSSGRSDTQYF | TGTGCCAGCAGTTCGGGCCGGTCAGATACGCAGTATTTT
TRBJ1-1 | TRBV9 | 13 | . | . | CASSYEWGTEAFF | TGTGCCAGCAGCTACGAGTGGGGGACTGAAGCTTTCTTT
TRBJ2-2 | TRBV4-3 | 15 | . | . | CASSQGAKNTGELFF | TGCGCCAGCAGCCAAGGGGCCAAGAACACCGGGGAGCTGTTTTTT